This T cell receptor beta chain was documented in a study of T cell changes during pregnancy in multiple sclerosis. Some clones are missing from TCRdb's copy, which holds only in-frame ones; the method was immunoSEQ multiplex PCR. Of 90,000 or so clones listed, around 90% are singletons. V was trimmed by 1 base and J by 3 bases, leaving 13 bases between them. This CDR3 contains 15 residues. Germline V gene data show CDR1 as LNHDA and CDR2 as SQIVND (reference sequence). The receptor comes from a female donor with multiple sclerosis, enrolled in a pregnancy study. The rearrangement joins TRBV19 to TRBJ2-7; TRBD1 is a possible D gene (6 bases). The sequencing here drew on peripheral blood, taken before pregnancy. The DNA for the CDR3 is TGTGCCAGTAGTATAGCAACTCAGGGGCACTACGAGCAGTACTTC. This encodes CASSIATQGHYEQYF.